The T cell receptor beta chain under discussion was sequenced for a study of long-term antiretroviral therapy in people with HIV. Study-level background: Collection of the earliest samples took place about a decade ahead of the 2015 immediate-ART recommendation.

This clone was detected a few times. Other DNA sequences from this sample encode an identical CDR3 as well. The CDR3 length is 13 residues. CDR1 and CDR2 from the germline V gene are SQVTM and ANQGSEA. J lost 3 bases, V lost 7 bases, and 5 bases had no gene match. Researchers ran immunoSEQ v3.0 at survey level. TCRdb's table, derived via immunoSEQ multiplex PCR, lists solely in-frame clones and lacks some. This sample has around 34,000 clones, with around 80% found just once. The source of this sequence is a man aged 18 to 29 with HIV. The chain carries TRBV29-1 and TRBJ2-7, with 11 nucleotides matching TRBD2. Specimen: unsorted PBMCs, collected 1.5 years after starting antiretroviral therapy. The CDR3 here is CSGGTSGNYEQYF. The CDR3 DNA is TGCAGCGGCGGGACTAGCGGAAACTACGAGCAGTACTTC.